Listed here are 25 T cell receptor beta chains from one sample, sequenced in a study of OX40 agonist ivuxolimab in advanced cancers. Sequenced by immunoSEQ multiplex PCR; TCRdb stores in-frame clones only, minus some. The data contain about 36,000 clones, over 75% of them singletons. Sequences were derived from CD4+ or CD8+ T cells sorted from blood, sampled in a trial of the OX40 agonist ivuxolimab. These receptors all stem from an adult with an advanced solid tumor such as melanoma, head and neck, liver or kidney cancer.

The V call is TRBV6-1, the J call TRBJ1-4, with D possibly TRBD1 on 6 matching bases. CDR1 and CDR2 from the germline V gene are MNHNS and SASEGT. The CDR3 is made up of 12 amino acids. Trimming removed 8 bases at V and 13 bases at J, with 17 bases between. CDR3 loop: CASSPTGPPLFF. In nucleotides, the CDR3 is TGTGCCAGCTCACCGACAGGCCCCCCACTGTTTTTT.

This clone was observed a single time. V and J are TRBV4-1 and TRBJ2-3; TRBD1 aligns across 8 bases. Germline V gives CDR1 MGHRA, CDR2 YSYEKL. V dropped 2 bases and J dropped 1; count of bases not matched to a gene: 5. The CDR3 is 16 amino acids. The CDR3 nucleotides are TGCGCCAGCAGCCAAAAATGGGGACAGGGCACAGATACGCAGTATTTT. Amino acids: CASSQKWGQGTDTQYF.

The genes are TRBV28 and TRBJ2-7; possibly TRBD1 for D (6 bases). The length of the CDR3 is 16 residues. The V end lost 5 bases, the J end lost 0 bases, and 17 bases lay between the germline ends. The V gene's germline CDR1 is MDHEN and CDR2 SYDVKM. In nucleotides, the CDR3 is TGTGCCAGCAGTCCGAAAAGGGGGTACAGCTCCTACGAGCAGTACTTC. Protein product: CASSPKRGYSSYEQYF.

The chain employs TRBV2 and TRBJ1-6, with TRBD1 as a possible D gene (6 bases). Germline V gene sequence: CDR1 SNHLY, CDR2 FYNNEI. Deletions cut 0 bases from V and 7 bases from J, with 13 bases between. The CDR3 has 16 residues. CDR3 nucleotides: TGTGCCAGCAGTGAAGCTCTGGACAGTTTGAATTCACCCCTCCACTTT. It codes for CASSEALDSLNSPLHF.

The V call is TRBV27, the J call TRBJ1-4, with D unresolved. Per the germline V gene, CDR1 is MNHEY and CDR2 is SMNVEV (reference sequence). The V end lost 4 bases, the J end lost 5 bases, and 14 bases lay between the germline ends. The CDR3 is made up of 15 amino acids. The CDR3 region has the DNA TGTGCCAGCAGTTCCTCCCGGGATACCAATGAAAAACTGTTTTTT. The encoded protein is CASSSSRDTNEKLFF.

The CDR3 protein is CASSQGALDTQYF. DNA of the CDR3: TGCGCCAGCAGCCAAGGGGCCTTGGATACGCAGTATTTT. V and J are TRBV4-1 and TRBJ2-3; D is unclear. This CDR3 has 13 amino acids. Between the trimmed V and J ends, which lost 1 base and 6 bases, there was a span of 8 bases. CDR1 MGHRA and CDR2 YSYEKL come from the germline V gene.

J is TRBJ2-2 and V is TRBV11-3; the D gene is possibly TRBD1 (6 bases). Between the trimmed V and J ends, which lost 4 bases and 2 bases, there was a span of 11 bases. The CDR3 length is 15 residues. Germline V lookup: CDR1 SGHNT, CDR2 YENEEA. The CDR3 region is CASSSRTDNTGELFF. CDR3 nucleotides: TGTGCCAGCAGCTCCAGGACAGATAACACCGGGGAGCTGTTTTTT.

This clone was detected only once. The chain combines TRBV11-2 with TRBJ2-7; 7 bases fit TRBD1. The CDR3 runs to 13 residues. CDR1 SGHAT and CDR2 FQNNGV come from the germline V gene. The J segment lost 4 bases and the V segment lost 3 bases, leaving 3 bases of the junction unmatched. The CDR3 region is CASSFGTEYEQYF. For the CDR3, the DNA is TGTGCCAGCAGCTTCGGGACAGAATACGAGCAGTACTTC.

The genes are TRBV2 and TRBJ2-1, with D perhaps being TRBD1 or TRBD2 (5 bases each). The CDR3 extends over 13 amino acids. Germline CDR1 SNHLY, CDR2 FYNNEI. Trimming cost V 9 bases and J 7 bases, with 16 bases left between them. This CDR3 is CARTGTNSNEQFF. Here the CDR3 DNA reads TGTGCCAGGACCGGGACGAACTCTAATGAGCAGTTCTTC.

The CDR3 sequence is CASSEGGELFF. The CDR3 DNA follows: TGCGCCAGCAGTGAAGGCGGGGAGCTGTTTTTT. The chain is built from TRBV10-2 and TRBJ2-2; D call uncertain. Trimming shortened V by 3 bases and J by 7 bases, and 3 bases separated the two germline ends. Germline CDR1 is WSHSY and CDR2 is SAAADI. This CDR3 region has 11 residues.

This chain links TRBV5-4 with TRBJ2-5; the D call may be TRBD1 or TRBD2 (6 bases each). The CDR3 length is 14 residues. The germline V gene has CDR1 SGHNT and CDR2 YYREEE (reference sequence). V lost 4 bases and J lost 4, with 14 bases in between. CDR3 DNA: TGTGCCAGCAGCCACCGAGGGGGGTTAGAGACCCAGTACTTC. Its protein is CASSHRGGLETQYF.

This clone was seen once. The chain is built from TRBV4-3 and TRBJ2-7; 10 nucleotides line up with TRBD1. After removal of 5 bases from V and 5 bases from J, the junction contained 9 bases not matched to a gene. The CDR3 has 15 amino acids. The germline CDR1 and CDR2 sequences are LGHNA and YSLEER. CDR3 bases: TGCGCCAGCAGCTACGACTGGGGGACAGGGGACGAGCAGTACTTC. Encoded protein: CASSYDWGTGDEQYF.

V gene TRBV28 combines with J gene TRBJ2-5; D not resolved. The CDR3 covers 12 residues. From germline, CDR1 is MDHEN and CDR2 SYDVKM. The V end lost 3 bases, the J end lost 7 bases, and 9 bases lay between the germline ends. CDR3 sequence reads: CASSLGGWTQYF. The CDR3 DNA is TGTGCCAGCAGTTTGGGTGGGTGGACCCAGTACTTC.

Here the CDR3 reads CASSLGGRTRAEAFF. CDR3 DNA: TGTGCCAGCAGCTTAGGTGGGCGGACTAGGGCTGAAGCTTTCTTT. V is TRBV7-9 and J is TRBJ1-1; no reliable D call. Germline values: CDR1 SEHNR, CDR2 FQNEAQ (reference sequence). Trimming stripped 1 base from V and 6 bases from J, with 15 bases between. The CDR3 sequence is 15 residues long.

The chain employs TRBV5-1 and TRBJ2-5; TRBD1 is a possible D gene (5 bases). V gave up 2 bases and J gave up 0 bases, with 14 bases separating them. The CDR3 runs to 16 residues. Germline assignment: CDR1 SGHRS and CDR2 YFSETQ. CDR3 in amino acids: CASSLAPSDNQETQYF. For the CDR3, the DNA is TGCGCCAGCAGCTTAGCTCCTTCGGACAACCAAGAGACCCAGTACTTC.

This chain links TRBV14 with TRBJ2-3; 10 nucleotides align to TRBD2. The CDR3 is 17 residues long. V lost 5 bases, J lost 2 bases, and 10 bases stayed unmatched. Germline V CDR1 and CDR2: SGHDN, FVKESK. The CDR3 DNA reads as TGTGCCAGCAGCAAAAAAGGACTAGCGGACGTCACAGATACGCAGTATTTT. Protein sequence: CASSKKGLADVTDTQYF.

V and J are TRBV4-1 and TRBJ2-2; D is possibly TRBD1 (5 bases). The CDR3 loop spans 14 amino acids. Germline assignment: CDR1 MGHRA and CDR2 YSYEKL. Deletions cut 4 bases from V and 6 bases from J, with 12 bases between. The CDR3 reads CASSPSKGSGELFF. The CDR3 bases are TGCGCCAGCAGCCCCTCTAAGGGGTCCGGGGAGCTGTTTTTT.

This chain joins TRBV19 and TRBJ1-1, with a possible D match to TRBD1 (6 bases). Looked up from germline, CDR1 is LNHDA and CDR2 is SQIVND (reference sequence). CDR3 length: 13 residues. Trimming removed 3 bases from V and 4 bases from J, with 9 bases in between. CDR3 in DNA: TGTGCCAGTAGTATCGGGGGCTCCACTGAAGCTTTCTTT. It specifies CASSIGGSTEAFF.

The chain joins TRBV27 to TRBJ2-5; D is tentatively TRBD1 or TRBD2 (5 bases each). The CDR3 has 16 residues. CDR1 MNHEY and CDR2 SMNVEV come from the germline V gene (reference sequence). Between the trimmed V and J ends, which lost 0 bases and 1 base, there was a span of 12 bases. The CDR3 DNA is TGTGCCAGCAGTTTATCTGAGGGTGGGGGCCAAGAGACCCAGTACTTC. Its translation is CASSLSEGGGQETQYF.

Judged by abundance, this clone is large. The chain uses TRBV28 and TRBJ1-1; possible D gene TRBD1, 5 bases. This CDR3 has 12 residues. V lost 7 bases, J lost 3 bases, and 9 bases lay in between. Per germline, CDR1 MDHEN and CDR2 SYDVKM. As DNA, the CDR3 is TGTGCCAGCACCTTACAGGACACTGAAGCTTTCTTT. Protein product: CASTLQDTEAFF.

The V gene is TRBV9, the J gene TRBJ2-1, with 9 positions matching TRBD2. Germline loops: CDR1 SGDLS, CDR2 YYNGEE. The CDR3 length is 15 residues. V lost 4 bases, J lost 4 bases, and 6 bases stayed unmatched. The CDR3 DNA is TGTGCCAGCAGCCCCCTGCTAGCGGGGTACAATGAGCAGTTCTTC. It specifies CASSPLLAGYNEQFF.

This sequence joins TRBV28 and TRBJ2-7; D possibly corresponds to TRBD2 (6 bases). This CDR3 region has 15 residues. The germline V and J ends were trimmed by 5 bases and 1 base, with 15 bases remaining between them. Germline CDR1 and CDR2: MDHEN and SYDVKM. The CDR3 bases are TGTGCCAGCAGTGGGGGGTCGGGAAGGTCCTACGAGCAGTACTTC. Translated: CASSGGSGRSYEQYF.

This chain connects TRBV28 to TRBJ1-5, with D possibly being TRBD1 (5 bases). The CDR3 has 16 amino acids. Trimming stripped 7 bases from V and 2 bases from J, with 18 bases between. Per the germline V gene, CDR1 is MDHEN and CDR2 is SYDVKM. Here the CDR3 DNA reads TGTGCCAGCACTACTCGGGGGAACTGGGGCAATCAGCCCCAGCATTTT. This sequence encodes CASTTRGNWGNQPQHF. The variable domain in full, with the rest retrieved from reference TRBV28 and TRBJ1-5, is DVKVTQSSRYLVKRTGEKVFLECVQDMDHENMFWYRQDPGLGLRLIYFSYDVKMKEKGDIPEGYSVSREKKERFSLILESASTNQTSMYLCASTTRGNWGNQPQHFGDGTRLSIL.

This clone is labeled as medium-sized. The rearrangement uses TRBV28 and TRBJ2-7; 9 nucleotides match TRBD2. The V gene end was trimmed by 4 bases and the J gene end by 1 base; junction bases not matched to a gene: 11. The CDR3 sequence is 17 residues long. Per the germline V gene, CDR1 is MDHEN and CDR2 is SYDVKM. The CDR3 DNA is TGTGCCAGCAGTTCTCCCGGTCCAGCGGGGGGATCCTACGAGCAGTACTTC. This encodes CASSSPGPAGGSYEQYF.

This chain uses TRBV28 with TRBJ2-7; possible D gene TRBD2, 5 bases. This CDR3 is 14 amino acids long. Trimming pared 4 bases from V and 2 bases from J, leaving 12 bases between. Germline V gene lookup returns CDR1 MDHEN and CDR2 SYDVKM. This chain's CDR3 is CASSSDYNTYEQYF. CDR3 coding DNA: TGTGCCAGCAGTTCCGACTACAATACCTACGAGCAGTACTTC.